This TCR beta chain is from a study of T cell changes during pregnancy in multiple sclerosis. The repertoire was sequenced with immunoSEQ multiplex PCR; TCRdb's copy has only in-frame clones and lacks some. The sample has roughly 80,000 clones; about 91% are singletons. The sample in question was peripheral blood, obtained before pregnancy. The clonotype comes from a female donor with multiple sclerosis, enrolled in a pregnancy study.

DNA of the CDR3: TGTGCCAGCAGTTTTGGGGAGGTCGGGGAGCTGTTTTTT. Protein: CASSFGEVGELFF. This chain uses TRBV28 with TRBJ2-2; possible D gene TRBD2, 6 bases. This CDR3 contains 13 residues. The germline V and J ends were trimmed by 3 bases and 7 bases, with 9 bases remaining between them. Per germline, CDR1 MDHEN and CDR2 SYDVKM.